These 5 T cell receptor beta chains came from one sample sequenced in a study of cytomegalovirus exposure and HLA in healthy donors. Both 60 Vbeta primers and 13 Jbeta primers went into the PCR. Only in-frame clones appear in the TCRdb table, and some are missing; sequencing was by immunoSEQ multiplex PCR. The sample holds around 70,000 clones, 86% seen once. The sample consisted of PBMCs. These receptors were taken from a woman in her twenties or thirties in good health and CMV-seronegative.

The genes are TRBV20-1 and TRBJ2-3; TRBD2 is a possible D gene (6 bases). The CDR3 runs 10 residues. V lost 3 bases, J lost 10 bases, and 8 bases lay in between. The germline V gene encodes CDR1 DFQATT and CDR2 SNEGSKA (reference sequence). The CDR3 loop is CSASGSSQYF. For the CDR3, the DNA is TGCAGTGCTAGCGGGAGTTCGCAGTATTTT.

V usage is TRBV10-3 and J usage is TRBJ1-1, with D hard to call. V gave up 3 bases and J gave up 2 bases, with 16 bases separating them. The CDR3 is 16 residues long. Germline-derived CDR1 and CDR2 are ENHRY and SYGVKD. CDR3 coding DNA: TGTGCCATCAGTGATTTAAGAGCGGGATTAAACACTGAAGCTTTCTTT. Its protein product is CAISDLRAGLNTEAFF.

This rearrangement joins TRBV28 to TRBJ1-1, with 7 bases matching TRBD1. The CDR3 extends over 13 amino acids. V gave up 5 bases and J gave up 12 bases; unmatched junction bases: 12. Germline values: CDR1 MDHEN, CDR2 SYDVKM. The CDR3 region is CASSTPGGRVTFF. The CDR3 DNA sequence: TGTGCCAGCAGTACCCCAGGGGGGAGAGTGACTTTCTTT.

This sequence joins TRBV30 and TRBJ1-2; D uncertain. The CDR3 totals 13 residues. V lost 7 bases and J 4 bases, leaving 16 bases between the germline ends. Germline CDR1 is GTSNPN and CDR2 is SVGIG (reference sequence). In DNA, the CDR3 is TGTGCCTCTTCCACAAGTCGAGGCTATGGCTACACCTTC. It encodes CASSTSRGYGYTF.

This chain links TRBV27 with TRBJ2-1; 13 nucleotides match TRBD2. Germline CDR1 and CDR2: MNHEY and SMNVEV (reference sequence). V lost 4 bases and J lost 12; bases outside the gene matches: 9. This CDR3 spans 15 amino acids. Written as DNA, the CDR3 is TGTGCCAGCAGTTCAGGACTAGCGGGAGTAGTATTGCAGTTCTTC. It specifies CASSSGLAGVVLQFF.